The rows below give T cell receptor beta chains drawn from one sample of a study of cytotoxic CD8 clonotypes in ibrutinib-treated CLL. Sequencing used immunoSEQ multiplex PCR; TCRdb keeps in-frame clones, though not all of them. The sample includes 150,000 or so clones, roughly 77% of them seen just once. Sequencing used PBMCs, obtained after 12 months of ibrutinib treatment. All receptors derive from a human donor with chronic lymphocytic leukemia. CDR3s include the opening cysteine and the closing phenylalanine or tryptophan. A D gene is named only where the DNA matches it firmly. The listing skips clone size in some rows; elsewhere it reads once, few, many or a size class.

abundance | d_gene | j_gene | v_gene | CDR3aa | CDR3nt
NA | NA | TRBJ2-1 | TRBV11-1 | CASSLGLVDEQFF | TGTGCCAGCAGCTTAGGACTAGTGGATGAGCAGTTCTTC
NA | TRBD1 | TRBJ1-1 | TRBV30 | CAWNQQGVGTEAFF | TGTGCCTGGAACCAACAGGGGGTAGGAACTGAAGCTTTCTTT
NA | TRBD1 | TRBJ1-2 | TRBV10-3 | CATAGQYYGYTF | TGTGCCACCGCGGGACAGTACTATGGCTACACCTTC
NA | TRBD2 | TRBJ2-1 | TRBV5-1 | CASRASGVAYNEQFF | TGCGCCAGCCGTGCTAGCGGGGTTGCCTACAATGAGCAGTTCTTC
NA | NA | TRBJ1-5 | TRBV21-1 | CASSSRQGTPNQPQHF | TGTGCCAGCAGCAGCCGACAGGGAACTCCCAATCAGCCCCAGCATTTT
few | TRBD2 | TRBJ2-3 | TRBV7-9 | CASSGLDFRDTQYF | TGTGCCAGCAGCGGACTAGATTTCAGAGATACGCAGTATTTT
NA | NA | TRBJ1-1 | TRBV12-5 | CASGSSRADTEAFF | TGTGCTAGTGGTTCAAGCCGGGCGGACACTGAAGCTTTCTTT
NA | TRBD1 | TRBJ1-6 | TRBV4-2 | CASSQGQGVRWGDYNSPLHF | TGTGCCAGCAGCCAAGGTCAGGGGGTGAGATGGGGGGACTATAATTCACCCCTCCACTTT
NA | NA | TRBJ2-7 | TRBV5-4 | CASSPDNLSTVF | TGTGCCAGCAGTCCTGACAACCTTTCGACAGTCTTC
NA | NA | TRBJ1-2 | TRBV5-1 | CASSWGSDYTF | TGCGCCAGCAGCTGGGGATCTGACTACACCTTC
NA | NA | TRBJ2-5 | TRBV7-2 | CASSPVVGGRETQYF | TGTGCCAGCAGCCCAGTGGTGGGGGGACGTGAGACCCAGTACTTC
once | NA | TRBJ1-5 | TRBV6-4 | CASAPDGDQPQHF | TGTGCCAGCGCCCCGGACGGGGATCAGCCCCAGCATTTT
NA | TRBD2 | TRBJ2-3 | TRBV4-2 | CASSQDRGGADTQYF | TGTGCCAGCAGCCAAGATCGGGGGGGAGCAGATACGCAGTATTTT
NA | TRBD2 | TRBJ2-3 | TRBV27 | CASSLVFGAGGNTDTQYF | TGTGCCAGCAGTTTGGTATTCGGAGCGGGGGGAAACACAGATACGCAGTATTTT
few | NA | TRBJ1-5 | TRBV27 | CASSFLGKPQHF | TGTGCCAGCAGTTTCCTCGGGAAGCCCCAGCATTTT
NA | NA | TRBJ2-6 | TRBV11-3 | CASSPPNSGANVLTF | TGTGCCAGCAGCCCCCCAAACTCCGGGGCCAACGTCCTGACTTTC
NA | NA | TRBJ2-3 | TRBV15 | CATSRDSYPGWADTQYF | TGTGCCACCAGCAGAGATTCTTATCCGGGATGGGCGGATACGCAGTATTTT
NA | NA | TRBJ1-3 | TRBV11-3 | CASSLVSSPSGNTIYF | TGTGCCAGCAGCTTAGTTAGCAGTCCTTCTGGAAACACCATATATTTT
NA | TRBD1 | TRBJ1-1 | TRBV10-3 | CAIRQGAGNTEAFF | TGTGCCATCAGGCAGGGGGCAGGGAACACTGAAGCTTTCTTT
NA | TRBD1 | TRBJ1-3 | TRBV5-1 | CASSDRTGGVSGNTIYF | TGCGCCAGCAGTGATAGGACAGGGGGGGTCTCTGGAAACACCATATATTTT
NA | TRBD1 | TRBJ2-1 | TRBV19 | CASSSQGANNEQFF | TGTGCCAGTAGTTCCCAGGGGGCCAACAATGAGCAGTTCTTC
NA | NA | TRBJ1-2 | TRBV28 | CASSRGRDGYTF | TGTGCCAGCAGCCGGGGAAGGGATGGCTACACCTTC
once | NA | TRBJ2-1 | TRBV27 | CASTSPSGPYNEQFF | TGTGCCAGCACCTCCCCATCGGGTCCCTACAATGAGCAGTTCTTC